The 25 T cell receptor beta chains in this list originate from one sample, sequenced in a study of CD8 T cells in Susac syndrome. The authors reverse transcribed roughly 0.5 to 1 ug RNA with random hexamers. TCRdb analysed the immunoSEQ multiplex PCR reads with MiXCR anew, one entry per CDR3 protein. The table records 150,000 to 200,000 distinct CDR3 sequences, roughly 94% of them present only once. What was sequenced was CD4+ T cells from PBMCs. The receptors shown here come from a human donor with multiple sclerosis.

V usage is TRBV3-1 and J usage is TRBJ2-1; D assignment may be TRBD1 or TRBD2 (6 bases each). The CDR3 loop spans 13 amino acids. V lost 2 bases and J lost 10, with 12 bases in between. The germline V gene has CDR1 LGHDT and CDR2 YNNKEL (reference sequence). The CDR3 region has the DNA TGTGCCAGCAGCCAAACCTTCGGGGGCGAGCAGTTCTTC. Protein sequence: CASSQTFGGEQFF.

V is TRBV28 and J is TRBJ2-7, with D possibly TRBD1 on 5 matching bases. Trimming removed 4 bases at V and 5 bases at J, with 18 bases between. Per germline, CDR1 MDHEN and CDR2 SYDVKM. The CDR3 has 15 residues. The chain's CDR3 is CASSSDGQGGDEQYF. In nucleotides, the CDR3 is TGTGCCAGCAGTTCGGATGGCCAGGGTGGCGACGAGCAGTACTTC.

The chain is built from TRBV7-9 and TRBJ1-6, with D unresolved. Germline V gives CDR1 SEHNR, CDR2 FQNEAQ (reference sequence). V gave up 4 bases and J gave up 12 bases, with 7 bases separating them. This CDR3 spans 11 amino acids. The CDR3 nucleotides read TGTGCCAGCAGCTACGGAGGACCCCTCCACTTT. As protein: CASSYGGPLHF.

This chain connects TRBV12-3 or TRBV12-4 to TRBJ2-1; the match to TRBD2 covers 10 bases. The length of the CDR3 is 17 residues. The junction had 5 bases not matched to a gene; V was cut back by 0 bases and J by 3 bases. This chain's CDR3 is CASSLAWTSGFYNEQFF. The CDR3 DNA follows: TGTGCCAGCAGTTTAGCCTGGACTAGCGGATTCTACAATGAGCAGTTCTTC.

The chain is built from TRBV18 and TRBJ1-1, with D perhaps TRBD1 (6 bases). CDR3 length: 13 amino acids. Trimming removed 1 base at V and 3 bases at J, with 6 bases between. Germline CDR1 is KGHSH and CDR2 is LQKENI. CDR3 protein: CASSPQGDTEAFF. CDR3 coding DNA: TGTGCCAGCTCACCACAGGGGGACACTGAAGCTTTCTTT.

There are a few counts of this clonotype. The genes are TRBV9 and TRBJ2-5; possibly TRBD2 for D (6 bases). CDR1 and CDR2 from the germline V gene are SGDLS and YYNGEE. Trimming removed 5 bases at V and 4 bases at J, with 15 bases between. The CDR3 has 14 residues. CDR3 DNA: TGTGCCAGCAGTAGCGGACCCTTGGGAGAGACCCAGTACTTC. Amino acid sequence: CASSSGPLGETQYF.

This rearrangement joins TRBV28 to TRBJ2-3; 9 bases are a match to TRBD1. From germline, CDR1 is MDHEN and CDR2 SYDVKM. The CDR3 has 13 amino acids. Trimming removed 6 bases from V and 11 bases from J; junction bases left unmatched: 9. Written as DNA, the CDR3 is TGTGCCAGCAGCTTGGACAGGGGACGGGGGCAGTATTTT. It specifies CASSLDRGRGQYF.

CDR3 loop: CASSEAGGYEQYF. The CDR3 region has the DNA TGTGCCAGCAGTGAGGCGGGAGGGTACGAGCAGTACTTC. The rearrangement links TRBV25-1 to TRBJ2-7, with 9 nucleotides matching TRBD2. CDR1 is MGHDK and CDR2 is SYGVNS in the germline V gene. The CDR3 is 13 amino acids. J was trimmed by 4 bases and V by 3 bases; bases with no gene match: 1.

The gene calls are TRBV6-2 or TRBV6-3 and TRBJ2-7; D is uncertain. This CDR3 spans 11 amino acids. Germline V CDR1 and CDR2: MNHEY, SVGEGT. V shed 1 base and J shed 6 bases, with 4 bases lying between them. Written as DNA, the CDR3 is TGTGCCAGCAGTTACTGGGGCGAGCAGTACTTC. Amino acids: CASSYWGEQYF.

The chain combines TRBV27 with TRBJ1-4; D remains unclear. V shed 7 bases and J shed 5 bases, with 17 bases lying between them. The CDR3 covers 15 residues. Germline V CDR1 and CDR2: MNHEY, SMNVEV (reference sequence). CDR3 sequence: CASTSLGQQNEKLFF. The CDR3 DNA sequence: TGTGCCAGCACCTCCCTAGGGCAGCAGAATGAAAAACTGTTTTTT.

The chain combines TRBV6-6 with TRBJ2-3, with 9 bases aligning to TRBD1. Germline CDR1 and CDR2: MNHNY and SVGAGI (reference sequence). The CDR3 has 16 residues. V lost 6 bases to trimming and J lost 0 bases; unmatched junction nucleotides: 7. CDR3 in amino acids: CASSHGDRASTDTQYF. DNA of the CDR3: TGTGCCAGCAGCCACGGGGACAGGGCTAGCACAGATACGCAGTATTTT.

The chain links TRBV14 to TRBJ2-2; D may be TRBD1 (6 bases). The CDR3 is 15 amino acids. Between the trimmed V and J ends, which lost 2 bases and 7 bases, there was a span of 14 bases. From germline, CDR1 is SGHDN and CDR2 FVKESK. The CDR3 loop reads CASSQWLEDSGELFF. For the CDR3, the DNA is TGTGCCAGCAGCCAATGGTTAGAGGACAGCGGGGAGCTGTTTTTT.

This clonotype was detected only once. The V call is TRBV7-9, the J call TRBJ2-1; D may be TRBD2 (6 bases). Germline values: CDR1 SEHNR, CDR2 FQNEAQ (reference sequence). The CDR3 totals 16 residues. With 5 bases removed from V and 2 bases from J, the gap between germline ends came to 16 bases. CDR3 nucleotide sequence: TGTGCCAGCAGCCCGGGACTCTCACTGGCCTACAATGAGCAGTTCTTC. This sequence encodes CASSPGLSLAYNEQFF.

The chain combines TRBV7-9 with TRBJ2-1; 10 bases line up with TRBD2. Germline-derived CDR1 and CDR2 are SEHNR and FQNEAQ (reference sequence). The CDR3 is 15 residues long. J gave up 5 bases and V 6 bases, and 7 bases lay outside the gene matches. The CDR3 loop is CASSLRTSGNNEQFF. CDR3 coding DNA: TGTGCCAGCAGTCTCCGGACTAGCGGCAACAATGAGCAGTTCTTC.

The chain recombines TRBV25-1 with TRBJ2-1; 14 nucleotides agree with TRBD2. This CDR3 comprises 16 residues. The V segment lost 1 base and the J segment 8 bases; nucleotides outside the gene matches: 4. Germline-derived CDR1 and CDR2 are MGHDK and SYGVNS. The CDR3 DNA reads TGTGCCAGCAGTGAATTGCGGACTAGCGGGAGGTATGAGCAGTTCTTC. It encodes CASSELRTSGRYEQFF. Complete variable domain (other parts from reference TRBV25-1 and TRBJ2-1): EADIYQTPRYLVIGTGKKITLECSQTMGHDKMYWYQQDPGMELHLIHYSYGVNSTEKGDLSSESTVSRIRTEHFPLTLESARPSHTSQYLCASSELRTSGRYEQFFGPGTRLTVL.

CDR3 in amino acids: CASSQGNRGPGAFF. The CDR3 DNA reads TGTGCCAGCAGCCAAGGGAACAGGGGGCCGGGAGCTTTCTTT. The chain carries TRBV14 and TRBJ1-1, with 9 bases aligning to TRBD1. The germline V gene encodes CDR1 SGHDN and CDR2 FVKESK. The CDR3 contains 14 residues. Losses at the gene ends were 1 base for V and 10 bases for J; bases not matched to a gene: 7.

V gene TRBV7-9 combines with J gene TRBJ1-2; 7 bases align to TRBD1. The ends lost 3 bases at V and 6 bases at J; junction bases unmatched: 4. The CDR3 totals 13 residues. Germline V gene data show CDR1 as SEHNR and CDR2 as FQNEAQ (reference sequence). CDR3 bases: TGTGCCAGCAGCTTCACAGGGGCGAATGGCTACACCTTC. Translating it yields CASSFTGANGYTF.

This chain connects TRBV5-4 to TRBJ1-3; D gene ambiguous. Deletions cut 7 bases from V and 0 bases from J, with 8 bases between. The CDR3 sequence is 13 residues long. Germline loops: CDR1 SGHNT, CDR2 YYREEE (reference sequence). CDR3 residues: CASQQASGNTIYF. The DNA for the CDR3 is TGTGCCAGCCAGCAGGCCTCTGGAAACACCATATATTTT.

This clonotype was seen a few times. The chain joins TRBV30 to TRBJ2-3; D not certain. V lost 0 bases and J lost 5, with 3 bases in between. This CDR3 comprises 11 residues. Germline loops: CDR1 GTSNPN, CDR2 SVGIG (reference sequence). DNA of the CDR3: TGTGCCTGGAGTGTTTTAGATACGCAGTATTTT. Translated, it gives CAWSVLDTQYF.

The chain combines TRBV30 with TRBJ1-5; D might be TRBD1 (5 bases). This CDR3 comprises 13 residues. Trimming took off 2 bases at V and 6 bases at J, with 11 bases between the two ends. Germline CDR1 is GTSNPN and CDR2 is SVGIG (reference sequence). As DNA, the CDR3 is TGTGCCTGGAGTTTAGTCGGGGGTCAGCCCCAGCATTTT. Its translation: CAWSLVGGQPQHF.

The V gene is TRBV7-2, the J gene TRBJ2-2, with no clear D. Germline V gives CDR1 SGHTA, CDR2 FQGNSA. This CDR3 contains 15 residues. Trimming removed 3 bases from V and 7 bases from J, with 15 bases in between. DNA for the CDR3: TGTGCCAGCAGCTTCGTTTTAGGGTTTAGCGGGGAGCTGTTTTTT. Translating gives CASSFVLGFSGELFF.

The chain has TRBV5-4 and TRBJ2-3; 9 nucleotides match TRBD2. Losses at the gene ends were 3 bases for V and 0 bases for J; bases not matched to a gene: 5. The CDR3 is 16 residues long. Germline V lookup: CDR1 SGHNT, CDR2 YYREEE (reference sequence). CDR3 DNA sequence: TGTGCCAGCAGCTCAGCCGGGACTAGCAGCACAGATACGCAGTATTTT. This encodes CASSSAGTSSTDTQYF.

The CDR3 sequence is CASRLDRDAFF. As DNA, the CDR3 is TGTGCCAGCAGACTGGACAGGGACGCTTTCTTT. V and J are TRBV6-2 or TRBV6-3 and TRBJ1-1, with 8 bases fitting TRBD1. There are 11 residues in the CDR3. The germline V gene encodes CDR1 MNHEY and CDR2 SVGEGT. The V gene end was trimmed by 6 bases and the J gene end by 11 bases; junction bases not matched to a gene: 5.

The V gene is TRBV5-4, the J gene TRBJ2-5; D is perhaps TRBD1 or TRBD2 (5 bases each). Germline V lookup: CDR1 SGHNT, CDR2 YYREEE (reference sequence). The CDR3 extends over 14 amino acids. Trimming shortened V by 7 bases and J by 6 bases, and 19 bases separated the two germline ends. The chain's CDR3 is CASRTGPTGQTQYF. The CDR3 DNA reads as TGTGCCAGCCGGACTGGACCCACGGGGCAGACCCAGTACTTC.

This chain joins TRBV29-1 and TRBJ2-7; 9 bases fit TRBD1. V gave up 5 bases and J gave up 1 base; unmatched junction bases: 3. The CDR3 totals 13 residues. Germline-derived CDR1 and CDR2 are SQVTM and ANQGSEA. The CDR3 reads CSVSGQGSYEQYF. The CDR3 DNA is TGCAGCGTTTCGGGACAGGGATCCTACGAGCAGTACTTC.